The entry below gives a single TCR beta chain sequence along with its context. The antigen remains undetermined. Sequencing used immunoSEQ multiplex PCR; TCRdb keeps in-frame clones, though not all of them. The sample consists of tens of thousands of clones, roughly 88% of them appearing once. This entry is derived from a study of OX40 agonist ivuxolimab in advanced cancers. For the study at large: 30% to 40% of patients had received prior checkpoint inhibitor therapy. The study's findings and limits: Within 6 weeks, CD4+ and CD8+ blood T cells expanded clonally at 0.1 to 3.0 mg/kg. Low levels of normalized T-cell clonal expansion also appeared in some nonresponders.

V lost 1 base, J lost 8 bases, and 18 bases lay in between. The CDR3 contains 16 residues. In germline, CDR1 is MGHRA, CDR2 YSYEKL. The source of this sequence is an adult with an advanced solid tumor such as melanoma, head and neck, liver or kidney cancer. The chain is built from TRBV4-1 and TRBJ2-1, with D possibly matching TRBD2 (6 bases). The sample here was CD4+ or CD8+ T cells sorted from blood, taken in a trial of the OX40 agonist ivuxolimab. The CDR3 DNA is TGCGCCAGCAGCCAAGCGAGCGCGGGAAGGTTCTATGAGCAGTTCTTC. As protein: CASSQASAGRFYEQFF.